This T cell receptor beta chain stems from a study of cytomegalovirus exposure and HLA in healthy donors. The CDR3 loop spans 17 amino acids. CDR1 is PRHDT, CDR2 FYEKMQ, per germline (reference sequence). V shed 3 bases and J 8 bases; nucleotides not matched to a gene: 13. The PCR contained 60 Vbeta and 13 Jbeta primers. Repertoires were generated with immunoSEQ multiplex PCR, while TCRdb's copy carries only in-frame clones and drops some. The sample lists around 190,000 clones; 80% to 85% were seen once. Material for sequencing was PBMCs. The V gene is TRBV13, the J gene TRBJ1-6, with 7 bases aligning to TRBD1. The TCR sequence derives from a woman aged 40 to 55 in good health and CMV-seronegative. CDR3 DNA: TGTGCCAGCAGCTTCCGACAGGGCCGGTCTGATTATTCACCCCTCCACTTT. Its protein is CASSFRQGRSDYSPLHF.